This T cell receptor beta chain was captured in a study of cytomegalovirus exposure and HLA in healthy donors. From the roughly 120-subject validation cohort, which was separate from the roughly 690-subject first cohort, the donors were drawn. Sequencing used immunoSEQ multiplex PCR; TCRdb keeps in-frame clones, though not all of them. The top ten clones hold around 1.1% of a sample with 100,000 to 150,000 clones, nearly 90% of them seen once. The CDR3 spans 15 residues. Losses at the gene ends were 6 bases for V and 4 bases for J; bases not matched to a gene: 5. The germline V gene encodes CDR1 WSHSY and CDR2 SAAADI.

Sequencing input: PBMCs. The chain joins TRBV10-2 to TRBJ2-2; 10 bases map to TRBD1. This receptor was taken from a woman younger than 35 in good health and CMV-seronegative. The CDR3 loop reads CASRGGTGVTGELFF. The CDR3 coding sequence is TGCGCCAGCAGAGGAGGGACAGGGGTCACCGGGGAGCTGTTTTTT.